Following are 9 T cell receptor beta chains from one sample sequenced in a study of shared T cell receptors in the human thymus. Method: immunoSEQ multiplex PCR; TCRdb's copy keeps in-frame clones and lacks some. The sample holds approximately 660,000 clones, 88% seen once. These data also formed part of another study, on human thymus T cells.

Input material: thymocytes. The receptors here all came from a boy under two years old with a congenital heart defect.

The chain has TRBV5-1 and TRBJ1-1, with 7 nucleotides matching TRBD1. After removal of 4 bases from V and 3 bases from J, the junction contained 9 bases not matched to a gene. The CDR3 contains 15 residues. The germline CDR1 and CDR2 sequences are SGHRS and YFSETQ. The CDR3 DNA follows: TGCGCCAGCAGCCCCCTGACAGGGCTGGACACTGAAGCTTTCTTT. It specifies CASSPLTGLDTEAFF.

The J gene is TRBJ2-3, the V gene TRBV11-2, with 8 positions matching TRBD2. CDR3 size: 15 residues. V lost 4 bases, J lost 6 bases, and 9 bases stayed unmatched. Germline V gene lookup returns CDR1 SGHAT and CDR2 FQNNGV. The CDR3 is CASSSLSGRSDTQYF. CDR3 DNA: TGTGCCAGCAGCTCCCTAAGCGGGAGATCGGATACGCAGTATTTT.

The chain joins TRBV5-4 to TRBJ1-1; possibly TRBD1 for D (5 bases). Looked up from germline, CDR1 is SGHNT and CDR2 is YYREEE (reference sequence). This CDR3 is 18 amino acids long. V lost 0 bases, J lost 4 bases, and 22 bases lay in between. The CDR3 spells CASSLDGAAGGGSTEAFF. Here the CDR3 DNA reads TGTGCCAGCAGCTTGGACGGAGCCGCGGGGGGAGGGAGCACTGAAGCTTTCTTT.

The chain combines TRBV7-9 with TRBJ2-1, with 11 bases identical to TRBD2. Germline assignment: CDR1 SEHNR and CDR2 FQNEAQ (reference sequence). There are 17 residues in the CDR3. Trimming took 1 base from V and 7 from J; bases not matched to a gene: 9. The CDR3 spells CASSLEEGTSGLNEQFF. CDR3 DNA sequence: TGTGCCAGCAGCTTAGAAGAGGGGACTAGCGGCCTGAATGAGCAGTTCTTC.

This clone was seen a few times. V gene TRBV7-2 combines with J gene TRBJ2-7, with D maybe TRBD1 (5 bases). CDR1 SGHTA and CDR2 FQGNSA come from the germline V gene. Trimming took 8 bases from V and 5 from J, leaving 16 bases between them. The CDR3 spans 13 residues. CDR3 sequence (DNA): TGTGCCAGCGGATGGGGCCGGATTGACGAGCAGTACTTC. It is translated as CASGWGRIDEQYF.

CDR3 in DNA: TGTGCCAGCAGCCCCCGGGAGGGAGGGCAGCCCCAGCATTTT. The encoded protein is CASSPREGGQPQHF. This chain uses TRBV7-2 with TRBJ1-5; D gene uncertain. This CDR3 comprises 14 residues. Trimming removed 5 bases at V and 7 bases at J, with 15 bases between. Germline values: CDR1 SGHTA, CDR2 FQGNSA.

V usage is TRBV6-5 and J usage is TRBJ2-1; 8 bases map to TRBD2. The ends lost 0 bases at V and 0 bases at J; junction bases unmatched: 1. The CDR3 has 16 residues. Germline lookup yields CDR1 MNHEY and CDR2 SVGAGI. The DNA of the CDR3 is TGTGCCAGCAGTTACTCGGCGGGAGGCTCCTACAATGAGCAGTTCTTC. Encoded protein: CASSYSAGGSYNEQFF.

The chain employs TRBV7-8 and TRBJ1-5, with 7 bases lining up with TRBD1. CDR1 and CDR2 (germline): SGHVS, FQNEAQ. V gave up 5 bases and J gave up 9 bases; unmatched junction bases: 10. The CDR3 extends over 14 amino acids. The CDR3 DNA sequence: TGTGCCAGCAGCCCCGACAGGGCGACTCGGCCCCAGCATTTT. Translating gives CASSPDRATRPQHF.

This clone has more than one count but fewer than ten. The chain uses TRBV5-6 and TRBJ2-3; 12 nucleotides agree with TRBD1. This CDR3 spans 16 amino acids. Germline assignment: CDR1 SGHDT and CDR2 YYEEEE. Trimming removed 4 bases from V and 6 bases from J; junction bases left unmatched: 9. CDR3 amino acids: CASSQTGQGARDTQYF. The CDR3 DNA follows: TGTGCCAGCAGCCAGACGGGACAGGGGGCTCGCGATACGCAGTATTTT.